Presented here are 13 T cell receptor beta chains from one specimen sequenced in a study of blood T cell repertoires in COVID-19. TCRdb's table, derived via immunoSEQ multiplex PCR, lists solely in-frame clones and lacks some. This sample has 200,000 to 300,000 clones, with around 84% found just once. The sample was peripheral blood. All receptors derive from a man aged 55 to 70 with acute or convalescent COVID-19.

Here the CDR3 reads CASSFWDRRNTEAFF. DNA of the CDR3: TGTGCCAGCAGCTTTTGGGACAGGAGGAACACTGAAGCTTTCTTT. This rearrangement joins TRBV7-9 to TRBJ1-1; 8 bases match TRBD1. The CDR3 consists of 15 residues. Germline V lookup: CDR1 SEHNR, CDR2 FQNEAQ (reference sequence). J lost 1 base, V lost 3 bases, and 4 bases had no gene match.

The V and J genes are TRBV7-3 and TRBJ2-5, with a possible D match to TRBD1 (5 bases). The CDR3 spans 13 residues. From germline, CDR1 is SGHTA and CDR2 FQGTGA. Trimming left V 5 bases short and J 1 base short, with 8 bases between. The DNA of the CDR3 is TGTGCCAGCAGCCCAGGGATCCAAGAGACCCAGTACTTC. Protein product: CASSPGIQETQYF.

V usage is TRBV27 and J usage is TRBJ2-1; TRBD2 matches 7 bases. The ends lost 3 bases at V and 0 bases at J; junction bases unmatched: 5. CDR3 size: 16 residues. Germline loops: CDR1 MNHEY, CDR2 SMNVEV (reference sequence). The CDR3 bases are TGTGCCAGCAGTTTGGAAAGCGGGACCTCCTACAATGAGCAGTTCTTC. Its protein product is CASSLESGTSYNEQFF.

This clone was seen once. The genes are TRBV5-1 and TRBJ2-3; 8 nucleotides agree with TRBD1. The ends lost 1 base at V and 5 bases at J; junction bases unmatched: 9. Germline V gene data show CDR1 as SGHRS and CDR2 as YFSETQ. The CDR3 consists of 16 residues. The CDR3 spells CASSLIPGRGQDTQYF. CDR3 DNA: TGCGCCAGCAGCTTGATCCCGGGCAGGGGGCAAGATACGCAGTATTTT.

The table lists this clone with a few counts. The sample carries other DNA sequences with the same CDR3. V usage is TRBV7-8 and J usage is TRBJ2-2, with 7 bases fitting TRBD1. Germline V gene lookup returns CDR1 SGHVS and CDR2 FQNEAQ. With V trimmed by 6 bases and J by 1 base, 2 bases remained unmatched. The CDR3 spans 14 residues. The CDR3 protein is CASSWTGNTGELFF. In DNA form, the CDR3 reads TGTGCCAGCAGTTGGACAGGGAACACCGGGGAGCTGTTTTTT.

V gene TRBV28 combines with J gene TRBJ1-2; unclear D gene. Trimming pared 6 bases from V and 8 bases from J, leaving 22 bases between. Germline V CDR1 and CDR2: MDHEN, SYDVKM. The CDR3 spans 15 residues. The DNA of the CDR3 is TGTGCCAGCAGCCCACCGGCCCCGACTCCTCGGGGCTACACCTTC. Amino acid sequence: CASSPPAPTPRGYTF.

This chain links TRBV7-9 with TRBJ2-7; the match to TRBD1 covers 9 bases. The germline gives CDR1 SEHNR, CDR2 FQNEAQ (reference sequence). The CDR3 runs 14 residues. The ends lost 5 bases at V and 2 bases at J; junction bases unmatched: 4. The CDR3 here is CASSLWDRAYEQYF. The CDR3 DNA is TGTGCCAGCAGCCTTTGGGACAGGGCCTACGAGCAGTACTTC.

The CDR3 here is CASSPVAGLGFTAFF. The CDR3 bases are TGTGCCAGTAGCCCCGTGGCGGGGTTGGGGTTTACAGCTTTCTTT. This chain connects TRBV19 to TRBJ1-1, with no clear D. From germline, CDR1 is LNHDA and CDR2 SQIVND (reference sequence). The ends were cut back, 6 bases at V and 10 bases at J, with 24 bases in the middle. This CDR3 region has 15 residues.

V is TRBV6-2 or TRBV6-3 and J is TRBJ2-7, with a tentative D call TRBD1 (5 bases). The CDR3 contains 16 residues. V dropped 4 bases and J dropped 2 bases, with 18 bases sitting between them. In germline, CDR1 is MNHEY, CDR2 SVGEGT. The CDR3 reads CASSSPRGDRAYEQYF. CDR3 in DNA: TGTGCCAGCAGTTCCCCCAGAGGAGACAGAGCCTACGAGCAGTACTTC.

This clone was observed a single time. The V and J genes are TRBV24-1 and TRBJ1-1; TRBD1 aligns across 9 bases. The CDR3 is 16 residues long. V lost 6 bases and J lost 4; bases outside the gene matches: 11. The V gene's germline CDR1 is KGHDR and CDR2 SFDVKD. This CDR3 reads CATSLGDRELGTEAFF. CDR3 in DNA: TGTGCCACCAGTCTCGGGGACAGGGAATTGGGCACTGAAGCTTTCTTT.

The rearrangement uses TRBV28 and TRBJ1-2, with 7 bases identical to TRBD1. The germline CDR1 and CDR2 sequences are MDHEN and SYDVKM. Trimming took 6 bases from V and 3 from J; bases not matched to a gene: 10. The CDR3 runs 15 residues. CDR3 in amino acids: CASRRQGSLHYGYTF. DNA for the CDR3: TGTGCCAGCAGAAGACAGGGCTCCCTCCACTATGGCTACACCTTC.

The V gene is TRBV18, the J gene TRBJ1-5; the match to TRBD1 covers 9 bases. The CDR3 covers 17 residues. Germline V gene lookup returns CDR1 KGHSH and CDR2 LQKENI. Trimming cost V 4 bases and J 3 bases; bases outside gene matches: 10. CDR3 sequence: CASSRIGTGQANQPQHF. The CDR3 region has the DNA TGTGCCAGCTCACGAATCGGGACAGGGCAGGCCAATCAGCCCCAGCATTTT.

The chain joins TRBV10-3 to TRBJ2-2, with TRBD2 as a possible D gene (7 bases). The V end was cut by 6 bases, the J end by 7 bases, with 21 bases between. Germline CDR1 ENHRY, CDR2 SYGVKD. This CDR3 comprises 16 residues. CDR3 sequence: CAIRGGGAPVSGELFF. CDR3 DNA: TGTGCCATCAGAGGGGGAGGGGCCCCCGTGAGCGGGGAGCTGTTTTTT.